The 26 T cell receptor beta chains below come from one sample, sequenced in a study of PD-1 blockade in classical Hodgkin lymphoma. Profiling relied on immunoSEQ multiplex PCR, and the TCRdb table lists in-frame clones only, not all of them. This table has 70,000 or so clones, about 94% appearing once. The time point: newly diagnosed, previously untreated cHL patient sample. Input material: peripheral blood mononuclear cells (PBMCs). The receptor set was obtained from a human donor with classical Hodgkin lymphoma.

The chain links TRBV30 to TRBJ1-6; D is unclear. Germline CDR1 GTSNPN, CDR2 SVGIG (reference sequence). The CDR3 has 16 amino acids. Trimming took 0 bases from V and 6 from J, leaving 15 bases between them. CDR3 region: CAWSVRSPSPNSPLHF. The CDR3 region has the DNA TGTGCCTGGAGTGTACGGTCTCCATCCCCTAATTCACCCCTCCACTTT.

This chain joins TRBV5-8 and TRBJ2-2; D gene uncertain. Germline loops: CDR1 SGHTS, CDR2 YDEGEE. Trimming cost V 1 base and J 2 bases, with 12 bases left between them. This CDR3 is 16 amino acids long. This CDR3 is CASSLSWAINTGELFF. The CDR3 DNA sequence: TGTGCCAGCAGCTTGAGCTGGGCGATTAACACCGGGGAGCTGTTTTTT.

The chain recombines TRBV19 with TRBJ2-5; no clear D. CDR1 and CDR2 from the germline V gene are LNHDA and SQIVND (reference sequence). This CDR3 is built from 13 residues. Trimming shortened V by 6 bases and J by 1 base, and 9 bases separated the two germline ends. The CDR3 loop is CASSTEPQETQYF. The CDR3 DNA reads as TGTGCCAGTAGCACAGAACCCCAAGAGACCCAGTACTTC.

The CDR3 loop reads CASSFSYEQYF. DNA for the CDR3: TGTGCCAGCAGCTTCTCCTACGAGCAGTACTTC. This chain uses TRBV7-2 with TRBJ2-7; D is unresolved. V shed 3 bases and J shed 0 bases, with 0 bases lying between them. The CDR3 has 11 residues. CDR1 SGHTA and CDR2 FQGNSA come from the germline V gene.

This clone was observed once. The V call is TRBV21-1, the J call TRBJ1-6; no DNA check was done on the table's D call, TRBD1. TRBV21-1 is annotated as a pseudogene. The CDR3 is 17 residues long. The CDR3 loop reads CASSKDEGDRYNSPLHF. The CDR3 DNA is TGTGCCAGCAGCAAAGATGAGGGGGATCGCTATAATTCACCCCTCCACTTT.

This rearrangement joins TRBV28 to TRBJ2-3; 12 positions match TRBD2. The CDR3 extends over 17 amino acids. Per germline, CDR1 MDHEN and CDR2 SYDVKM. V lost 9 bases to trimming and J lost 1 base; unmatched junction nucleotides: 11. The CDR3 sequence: CASITSGRWKGTDTQYF. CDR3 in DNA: TGTGCCAGTATCACTAGCGGGAGGTGGAAGGGCACAGATACGCAGTATTTT.

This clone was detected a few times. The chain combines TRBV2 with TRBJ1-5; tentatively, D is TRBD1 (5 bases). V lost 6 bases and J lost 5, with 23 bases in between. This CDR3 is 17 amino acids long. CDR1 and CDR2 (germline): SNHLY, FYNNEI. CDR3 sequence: CASSLGTGRLNHQPQHF. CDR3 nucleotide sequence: TGTGCCAGCAGCTTAGGAACGGGACGCCTGAACCATCAGCCCCAGCATTTT.

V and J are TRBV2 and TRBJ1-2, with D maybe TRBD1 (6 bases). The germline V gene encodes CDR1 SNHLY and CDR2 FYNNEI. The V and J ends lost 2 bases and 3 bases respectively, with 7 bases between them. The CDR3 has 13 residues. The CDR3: CASSERGYYGYTF. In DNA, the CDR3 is TGTGCCAGCAGTGAAAGGGGGTACTATGGCTACACCTTC.

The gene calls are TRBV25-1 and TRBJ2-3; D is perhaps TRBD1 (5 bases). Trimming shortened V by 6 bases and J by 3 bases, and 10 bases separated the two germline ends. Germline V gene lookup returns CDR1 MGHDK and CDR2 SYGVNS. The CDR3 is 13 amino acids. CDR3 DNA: TGTGCCAGCAGGACAGCTCTTACAGATACGCAGTATTTT. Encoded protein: CASRTALTDTQYF.

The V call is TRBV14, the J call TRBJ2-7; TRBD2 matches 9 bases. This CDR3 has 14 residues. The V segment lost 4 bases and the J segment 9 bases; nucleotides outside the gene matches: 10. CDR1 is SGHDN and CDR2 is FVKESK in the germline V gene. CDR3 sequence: CASSPNPGLAVQYF. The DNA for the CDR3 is TGTGCCAGCAGCCCTAACCCGGGACTAGCTGTGCAGTACTTC.

For the CDR3, the DNA is TGTGCCAGCTCACCTCAGCCGTACGAGCAGTACTTC. Protein sequence: CASSPQPYEQYF. The genes are TRBV18 and TRBJ2-7, with D unresolved. There are 12 residues in the CDR3. Germline V gives CDR1 KGHSH, CDR2 LQKENI. V lost 3 bases and J lost 4, with 7 bases in between.

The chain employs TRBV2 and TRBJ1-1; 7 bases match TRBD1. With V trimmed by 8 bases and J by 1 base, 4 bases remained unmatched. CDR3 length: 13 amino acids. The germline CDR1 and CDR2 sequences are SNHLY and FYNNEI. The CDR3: CASANRGNTEAFF. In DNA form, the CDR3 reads TGTGCCAGCGCAAACAGGGGGAACACTGAAGCTTTCTTT.

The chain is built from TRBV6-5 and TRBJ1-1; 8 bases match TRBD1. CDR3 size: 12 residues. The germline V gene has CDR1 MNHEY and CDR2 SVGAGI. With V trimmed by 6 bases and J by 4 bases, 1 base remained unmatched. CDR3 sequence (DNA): TGTGCCAGCAGGCAGGGGGCCACTGAAGCTTTCTTT. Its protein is CASRQGATEAFF.

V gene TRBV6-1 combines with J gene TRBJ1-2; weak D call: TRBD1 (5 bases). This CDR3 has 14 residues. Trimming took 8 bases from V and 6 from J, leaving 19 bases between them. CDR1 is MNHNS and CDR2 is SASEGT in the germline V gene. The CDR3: CASARPWGPDGYTF. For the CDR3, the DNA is TGTGCCAGCGCGAGGCCCTGGGGCCCTGATGGCTACACCTTC.

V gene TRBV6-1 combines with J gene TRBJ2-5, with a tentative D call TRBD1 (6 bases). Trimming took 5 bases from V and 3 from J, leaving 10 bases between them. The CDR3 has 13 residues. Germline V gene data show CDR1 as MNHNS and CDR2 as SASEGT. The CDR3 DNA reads TGTGCCAGCAGTCTCCACAGGGAAGAGACCCAGTACTTC. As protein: CASSLHREETQYF.

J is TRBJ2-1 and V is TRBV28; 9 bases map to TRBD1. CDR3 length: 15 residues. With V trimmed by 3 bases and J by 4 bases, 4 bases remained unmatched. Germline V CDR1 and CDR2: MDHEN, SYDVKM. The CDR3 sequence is CASSFDRGTYNEQFF. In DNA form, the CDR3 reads TGTGCCAGCAGTTTCGACAGGGGGACTTACAATGAGCAGTTCTTC.

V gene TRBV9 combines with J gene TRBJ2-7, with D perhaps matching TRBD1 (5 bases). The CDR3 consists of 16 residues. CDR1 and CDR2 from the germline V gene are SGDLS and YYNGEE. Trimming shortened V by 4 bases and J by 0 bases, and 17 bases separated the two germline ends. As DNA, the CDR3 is TGTGCCAGCAGCCCTCGTATCCAGGGTAGCTCCTACGAGCAGTACTTC. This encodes CASSPRIQGSSYEQYF. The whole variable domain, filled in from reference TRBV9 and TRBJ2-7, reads DSGVTQTPKHLITATGQRVTLRCSPRSGDLSVYWYQQSLDQGLQFLIQYYNGEERAKGNILERFSAQQFPDLHSELNLSSLELGDSALYFCASSPRIQGSSYEQYFGPGTRLTVT.

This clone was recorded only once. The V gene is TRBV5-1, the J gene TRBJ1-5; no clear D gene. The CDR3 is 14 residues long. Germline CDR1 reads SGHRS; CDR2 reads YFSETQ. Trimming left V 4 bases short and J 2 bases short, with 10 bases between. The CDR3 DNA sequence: TGCGCCAGCAGCCAAGCGGCTGGCAATCAGCCCCAGCATTTT. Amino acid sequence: CASSQAAGNQPQHF. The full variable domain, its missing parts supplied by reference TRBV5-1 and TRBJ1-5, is KAGVTQTPRYLIKTRGQQVTLSCSPISGHRSVSWYQQTPGQGLQFLFEYFSETQRNKGNFPGRFSGRQFSNSRSEMNVSTLELGDSALYLCASSQAAGNQPQHFGDGTRLSIL.

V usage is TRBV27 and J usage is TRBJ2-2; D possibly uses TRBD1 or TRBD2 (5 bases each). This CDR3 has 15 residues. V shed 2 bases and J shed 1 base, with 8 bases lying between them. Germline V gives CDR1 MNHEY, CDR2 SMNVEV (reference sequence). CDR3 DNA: TGTGCCAGCAGTTTAGGGGGAAGGAACACCGGGGAGCTGTTTTTT. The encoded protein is CASSLGGRNTGELFF.

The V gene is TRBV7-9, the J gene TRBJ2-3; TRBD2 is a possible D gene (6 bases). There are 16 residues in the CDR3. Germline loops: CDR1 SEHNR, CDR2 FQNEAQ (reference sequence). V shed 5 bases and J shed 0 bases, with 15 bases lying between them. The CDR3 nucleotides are TGTGCCAGCAGCCCCCCCCGGGGACTTAGCACAGATACGCAGTATTTT. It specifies CASSPPRGLSTDTQYF.

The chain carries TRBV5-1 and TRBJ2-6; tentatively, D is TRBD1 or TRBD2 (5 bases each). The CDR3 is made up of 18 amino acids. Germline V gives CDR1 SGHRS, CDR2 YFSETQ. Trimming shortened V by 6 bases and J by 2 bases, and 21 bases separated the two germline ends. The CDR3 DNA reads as TGCGCCAGCACTTATAGTACGAATGGGGGAGCTGGGGCCAACGTCCTGACTTTC. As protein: CASTYSTNGGAGANVLTF.

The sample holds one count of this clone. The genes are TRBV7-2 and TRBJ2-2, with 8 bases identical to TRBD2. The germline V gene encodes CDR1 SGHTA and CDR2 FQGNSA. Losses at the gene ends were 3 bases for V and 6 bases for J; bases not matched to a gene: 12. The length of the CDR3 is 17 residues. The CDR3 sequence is CASSLLGGSGDPGELFF. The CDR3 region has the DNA TGTGCCAGCAGCTTGCTAGGTGGTAGCGGGGATCCCGGGGAGCTGTTTTTT.

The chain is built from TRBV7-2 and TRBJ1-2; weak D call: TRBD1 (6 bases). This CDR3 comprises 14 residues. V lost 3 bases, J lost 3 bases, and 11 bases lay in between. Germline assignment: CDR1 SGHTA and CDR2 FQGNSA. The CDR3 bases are TGTGCCAGCAGCTTTTCCGGGGGCGACTATGGCTACACCTTC. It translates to CASSFSGGDYGYTF.

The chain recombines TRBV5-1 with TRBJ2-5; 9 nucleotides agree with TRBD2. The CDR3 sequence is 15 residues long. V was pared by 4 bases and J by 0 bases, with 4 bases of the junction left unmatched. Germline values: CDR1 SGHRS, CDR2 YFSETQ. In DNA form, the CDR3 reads TGCGCCAGCAGCGAACTAGCGGGCTACCAAGAGACCCAGTACTTC. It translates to CASSELAGYQETQYF.

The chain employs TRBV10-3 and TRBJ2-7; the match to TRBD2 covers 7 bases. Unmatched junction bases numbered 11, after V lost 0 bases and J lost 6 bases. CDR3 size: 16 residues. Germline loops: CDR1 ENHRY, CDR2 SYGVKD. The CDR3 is CAISESREGQRGEQYF. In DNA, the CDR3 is TGTGCCATCAGTGAGTCTAGGGAGGGCCAAAGAGGCGAGCAGTACTTC.

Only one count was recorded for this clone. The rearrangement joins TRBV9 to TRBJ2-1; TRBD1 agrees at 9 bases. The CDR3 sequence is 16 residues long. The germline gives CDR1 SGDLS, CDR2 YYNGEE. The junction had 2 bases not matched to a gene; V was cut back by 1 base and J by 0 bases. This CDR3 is CASSVSTGGSYNEQFF. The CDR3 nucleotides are TGTGCCAGCAGCGTATCGACAGGGGGCTCCTACAATGAGCAGTTCTTC.